Detailed here is one T cell receptor (beta chain). The sample holds a few counts of this clone. Its antigen is not yet known. No base quality values were provided; no much bigger clone lies one nucleotide off. The immunoSEQ Assay, a bias-controlled multiplex PCR, was used to amplify TCRbeta CDR3 regions from genomic DNA. In the authors' own workflow: The number of nucleated cells in each sample was estimated by amplification of reference gene primers within the assay. To quantify the absolute abundance of each unique TCRbeta CDR3 rearrangement, sequence reads were collapsed and filtered. For each sample, productive Simpson clonality was calculated by taking the square root of Simpson's diversity index across productive rearrangements. TCRdb obtained this table from immuneACCESS and retained in-frame rearrangements with V and J assigned. These tables miss some clones; where compared with another copy, unresolved V genes account for less than half of the shortfall, and the remainder is unexplained. The V and J calls and clone size were taken over from that table, and D and trimming were inferred from the DNA. The sample has over 250,000 clones on record, over 80% of them singletons. In total, the top ten clones hold more than 8.5% of the sample.

This entry is derived from a study of blood T cell repertoires in COVID-19 (dated by TCRdb to 2018 to 2021). Broadly, across the study: The collaborator samples originated in the United States, Italy and Spain and spanned the acute and convalescent phases of COVID-19. The material from the prospective study consisted of cDNA or gDNA derived from T cells, B-cell-depleted T cells, or PBMCs. Deeply sampled blood TCRbeta repertoires from subjects exposed to, actively infected with, or recovered from COVID-19 were included in the dataset. A freely available public database, intended as a resource for researchers studying the immune response to SARS-CoV-2, is where the repertoires were released. Samples came from the ongoing ImmuneRACE study (first 160 participants) plus 1,254 subjects from 6 global collaborators. A de-identified subject ID, COVID-19 status, age in years and sex were almost always included in the sample metadata. Where HLA class I and class II types were available, the types were taken from metadata supplied by the sample provider, not from assay-based typing.

Participants in the prospective study were enrolled through a virtual design, were aged roughly 18 to 95 years, and lived in 20 to 30 United States geographic areas. Cohort assignment in the prospective study relied on participant-reported clinical history from a screening survey and a study questionnaire. Recovered participants in ImmuneRACE Cohort 3 were defined by two consecutive negative NP/OP PCR tests, clearance by a healthcare professional, or resolution of symptoms. In the prospective study, whole blood, serum and a nasopharyngeal or oropharyngeal swab were collected from each participant by mobile phlebotomists. Additional blood draws and questionnaires over an approximately two-month period could optionally be provided by prospective study participants. Before DNA extraction, prospective study blood samples were shipped either frozen or at room temperature. The CDR3 goes from the cysteine to the phenylalanine over 15 residues. CDR3 DNA is the only sequence kept; it has 45 bases, read in frame from the first base. The junction shows trimming of 1 base on V and 1 base on J, plus 7 bases between the germline ends. Reading the germline V gene gives CDR1 SGHVS and CDR2 FQNEAQ.

Broader findings and caveats from the paper: Clinical and demographic metadata were provided uncurated, with the amount varying by source and participant.

The chain joins TRBV7-8 to TRBJ2-2, with the D gene not confidently named. Material: PBMCs or T cells enriched from blood (not recorded which). The TCR comes from a woman aged 18-29 years who had recovered from COVID-19. The CDR3 is CASSLVWQNTGELFF. Here is the DNA: TGTGCCAGCAGCTTAGTATGGCAGAACACCGGGGAGCTGTTTTTT.